Below, 22 T cell receptor beta chains from the same sample are listed, as sequenced in a study of early T cells in non-severe SARS-CoV-2 infection. TCRdb ran MiXCR on the 5' RACE reads and lists one entry per CDR3 protein. The sample yields around 67,000 distinct CDR3 sequences, under 15% seen once. Sequencing used whole blood. The receptors come from an adult who was a healthcare worker with PCR-confirmed SARS-CoV-2 infection or an uninfected control (not recorded which).

This clonotype was recorded at least ten times. The genes are TRBV11-2 and TRBJ1-1, with D uncertain. The ends were cut back, 1 base at V and 3 bases at J, with 9 bases in the middle. This CDR3 has 14 amino acids. Germline CDR1 and CDR2: SGHAT and FQNNGV. CDR3 sequence (DNA): TGTGCCAGCAGCTTAGTGCGGATGGACACTGAAGCTTTCTTT. Encoded protein: CASSLVRMDTEAFF.

This chain links TRBV2 with TRBJ2-7, with D possibly matching TRBD2 (6 bases). The germline V gene encodes CDR1 SNHLY and CDR2 FYNNEI. This CDR3 contains 12 residues. Trimming cost V 5 bases and J 3 bases, with 8 bases left between them. The CDR3: CASSWGLYEQYF. As DNA, the CDR3 is TGTGCCAGCAGTTGGGGACTCTACGAGCAGTACTTC. Supplemented by reference TRBV2 and TRBJ2-7, the full variable domain reads EPEVTQTPSHQVTQMGQEVILRCVPISNHLYFYWYRQILGQKVEFLVSFYNNEISEKSEIFDDQFSVERPDGSNFTLKIRSTKLEDSAMYFCASSWGLYEQYFGPGTRLTVT.

The chain uses TRBV7-9 and TRBJ2-1; the D is unclear. Germline V gives CDR1 SEHNR, CDR2 FQNEAQ (reference sequence). Trimming pared 2 bases from V and 13 bases from J, leaving 12 bases between. There are 12 residues in the CDR3. In DNA, the CDR3 is TGTGCCAGCAGCTTATTCGTATCAGGACAGTTCTTC. This gives the protein CASSLFVSGQFF.

This clonotype has at least ten counts. The chain is built from TRBV2 and TRBJ1-1; 9 nucleotides line up with TRBD1. The CDR3 sequence is 16 residues long. V shed 4 bases and J 5 bases; nucleotides not matched to a gene: 11. CDR1 and CDR2 from the germline V gene are SNHLY and FYNNEI. The CDR3 DNA is TGTGCCAGCAGTGGGCCCCAGGGACAGGGCAGGACTGAAGCTTTCTTT. Its translation: CASSGPQGQGRTEAFF. Filled out from reference TRBV2 and TRBJ1-1, the complete variable domain reads EPEVTQTPSHQVTQMGQEVILRCVPISNHLYFYWYRQILGQKVEFLVSFYNNEISEKSEIFDDQFSVERPDGSNFTLKIRSTKLEDSAMYFCASSGPQGQGRTEAFFGQGTRLTVV.

This chain links TRBV6-2 or TRBV6-3 with TRBJ2-1; 9 bases match TRBD2. V trimming: 0 bases; J trimming: 4 bases; junction bases outside the gene matches: 7. Germline lookup yields CDR1 MNHEY and CDR2 SVGEGT. The CDR3 runs to 17 residues. The CDR3 bases are TGTGCCAGCAGTTACTCGAGGCTAGCGGGGAATTACAATGAGCAGTTCTTC. As protein: CASSYSRLAGNYNEQFF.

This clonotype has a count of ten or more. The CDR3 loop is CASSSVLEQYF. The CDR3 DNA follows: TGTGCCAGCAGTTCTGTGCTCGAGCAGTACTTC. The chain joins TRBV6-6 to TRBJ2-7, with no clear D. CDR3 length: 11 amino acids. Between the trimmed V and J ends, which lost 4 bases and 6 bases, there was a span of 7 bases. Germline V gene lookup returns CDR1 MNHNY and CDR2 SVGAGI (reference sequence).

This clonotype was detected many times. The genes are TRBV19 and TRBJ1-2; a weak D match, TRBD1 (6 bases). Germline CDR1 and CDR2: LNHDA and SQIVND (reference sequence). The CDR3 is 16 residues long. V gave up 5 bases and J gave up 4 bases, with 20 bases separating them. CDR3 DNA: TGTGCCAGTAGTCTTACCGGGACACCTTTGACCTATGGCTACACCTTC. Protein product: CASSLTGTPLTYGYTF.

This clonotype was detected many times. The V gene is TRBV29-1, the J gene TRBJ2-3, with D perhaps TRBD2 (6 bases). CDR3 length: 15 amino acids. CDR1 is SQVTM, CDR2 ANQGSEA, per germline. The V end lost 7 bases, the J end lost 0 bases, and 17 bases lay between the germline ends. The CDR3 DNA reads TGCAGCGGCCTGGGGGAGGCTTCTAGCACAGATACGCAGTATTTT. It is translated as CSGLGEASSTDTQYF.

This clonotype has ten or more counts. The chain uses TRBV5-1 and TRBJ1-4; D remains unclear. Germline loops: CDR1 SGHRS, CDR2 YFSETQ. The CDR3 consists of 16 residues. The ends were cut back, 3 bases at V and 7 bases at J, with 19 bases in the middle. The DNA for the CDR3 is TGCGCCAGCAGCTCCCTCCCAAACCGGGCGGCTGAAAAACTGTTTTTT. Translating it yields CASSSLPNRAAEKLFF.

This clonotype was observed at least ten times. The V and J genes are TRBV27 and TRBJ2-3, with D maybe TRBD1 (5 bases). Germline CDR1 MNHEY, CDR2 SMNVEV (reference sequence). The CDR3 has 15 residues. Trimming removed 3 bases at V and 2 bases at J, with 12 bases between. CDR3 in DNA: TGTGCCAGCAGTTTTATTGACAGACTCACAGATACGCAGTATTTT. It translates to CASSFIDRLTDTQYF.

This clonotype was seen repeatedly, ten times or more. The V call is TRBV6-2 or TRBV6-3, the J call TRBJ2-1; TRBD2 agrees at 7 bases. This CDR3 spans 17 amino acids. V shed 8 bases, J shed 0 bases, and the junction held 13 bases outside the gene matches. Germline CDR1 reads MNHEY; CDR2 reads SVGEGT. This chain's CDR3 is CASGRASGFLSYNEQFF. CDR3 in DNA: TGTGCCAGCGGCAGGGCTAGCGGATTCCTCTCCTACAATGAGCAGTTCTTC.

This clonotype came up a few times. CDR3 sequence (DNA): TGCAGCGTTGGACAGGGGAACACTGAAGCTTTCTTT. This encodes CSVGQGNTEAFF. V usage is TRBV29-1 and J usage is TRBJ1-1; 7 nucleotides line up with TRBD1. This CDR3 comprises 12 residues. V shed 4 bases and J 1 base; nucleotides not matched to a gene: 0. Per germline, CDR1 SQVTM and CDR2 ANQGSEA.

This chain links TRBV29-1 with TRBJ2-2, with 7 bases that match TRBD2. The junction had 2 bases not matched to a gene; V was cut back by 6 bases and J by 1 base. The CDR3 has 13 residues. The germline V gene encodes CDR1 SQVTM and CDR2 ANQGSEA. DNA of the CDR3: TGCAGCGTAGCGGGAAGGAACACCGGGGAGCTGTTTTTT. Translated: CSVAGRNTGELFF.

This clonotype was recorded many times. The chain recombines TRBV28 with TRBJ1-1, with 8 positions matching TRBD1. The length of the CDR3 is 14 residues. The trim removed 6 bases at V and 5 bases at J, leaving 8 bases unmatched. CDR1 and CDR2 from the germline V gene are MDHEN and SYDVKM. This CDR3 is CASSLDRGSTEAFF. DNA of the CDR3: TGTGCCAGCAGCTTAGACAGGGGTTCTACTGAAGCTTTCTTT.

The rearrangement uses TRBV7-2 and TRBJ2-1; D not certain. This CDR3 is built from 15 residues. V dropped 5 bases and J dropped 6 bases, with 17 bases sitting between them. Germline CDR1 reads SGHTA; CDR2 reads FQGNSA. This CDR3 reads CASSLPLHGVNEQFF. In DNA, the CDR3 is TGTGCCAGCAGCCTTCCCCTCCATGGGGTCAATGAGCAGTTCTTC.

This clonotype was detected many times. The chain carries TRBV12-3 or TRBV12-4 and TRBJ2-7, with unresolved D. Trimming stripped 3 bases from V and 2 bases from J, with 11 bases between. The CDR3 covers 14 residues. The CDR3 DNA reads TGTGCCAGCAGTTTTTCCATAACCCCCTACGAGCAGTACTTC. Translation gives CASSFSITPYEQYF.

CDR3 sequence reads: CASSLSEGADEQYF. The CDR3 coding sequence is TGTGCCAGCAGTTTATCGGAGGGGGCTGACGAGCAGTACTTC. V gene TRBV28 combines with J gene TRBJ2-7; possible D gene TRBD1, 7 bases. The V end was cut by 1 base, the J end by 5 bases, with 12 bases between. The length of the CDR3 is 14 residues. Germline V gene data show CDR1 as MDHEN and CDR2 as SYDVKM.

This clonotype has ten or more counts. The genes are TRBV5-6 and TRBJ2-3; 9 bases map to TRBD2. Germline V gene sequence: CDR1 SGHDT, CDR2 YYEEEE. This CDR3 region has 17 residues. Trimming at V came to 4 bases and at J to 4 bases, leaving 13 bases not matched to a gene. In DNA, the CDR3 is TGTGCCAGCAGCGGGCGCCGGGTAGCGGGAGAACCAGATACGCAGTATTTT. Translating gives CASSGRRVAGEPDTQYF.

This clonotype was seen many times. The rearrangement links TRBV6-2 or TRBV6-3 to TRBJ2-1; TRBD2 aligns across 10 bases. CDR3 length: 16 amino acids. Germline trimming cut 7 bases from V and 4 bases from J; bases unmatched to any gene: 10. Looked up from germline, CDR1 is MNHEY and CDR2 is SVGEGT. Written as DNA, the CDR3 is TGTGCCAGCACTTCTCCCTCTAGCGGGGGATACAATGAGCAGTTCTTC. It specifies CASTSPSSGGYNEQFF.

This clonotype showed up many times. This chain links TRBV15 with TRBJ2-6; 8 positions match TRBD1. This CDR3 spans 19 amino acids. V lost 2 bases, J lost 4 bases, and 13 bases stayed unmatched. The V gene's germline CDR1 is LNHNV and CDR2 YYDKDF (reference sequence). This CDR3 reads CATSRPPGTGSTGANVLTF. For the CDR3, the DNA is TGTGCCACCAGCAGACCCCCAGGGACAGGATCAACCGGGGCCAACGTCCTGACTTTC.

In this sample, this clonotype turned up many times. The chain employs TRBV6-1 and TRBJ1-2; D gene unclear. CDR3 length: 15 amino acids. The ends were cut back, 2 bases at V and 2 bases at J, with 12 bases in the middle. Germline values: CDR1 MNHNS, CDR2 SASEGT. This CDR3 is CASSEYEEQNYGYTF. The DNA of the CDR3 is TGTGCCAGCAGTGAATACGAAGAGCAGAACTATGGCTACACCTTC.

In this sample, this clonotype turned up many times. This chain uses TRBV15 with TRBJ1-1, with D possibly matching TRBD1 (6 bases). CDR1 and CDR2 from the germline V gene are LNHNV and YYDKDF (reference sequence). The CDR3 consists of 13 residues. The germline V and J ends were trimmed by 4 bases and 11 bases, with 17 bases remaining between them. CDR3: CATSTQGGNRAFF. The CDR3, as DNA: TGTGCCACCAGCACGCAAGGGGGGAATCGCGCTTTCTTT.